This section outlines one T cell receptor beta chain sequence together with its context. This clonotype counts as medium-sized (0.01 to 0.1%). The clone's antigen remains unknown. No much larger clonotype is one base removed from it; base qualities were not supplied. These data come from a study of T and B cells in COVID-19 patients (dated by TCRdb to 2020 to 2021). Regarding the study in general: In this study, adaptive immunity was profiled in COVID-19 patients who either had active infection or had recovered, using TRB and IGH repertoire sequencing of peripheral blood. Two patients belonged to both the recovered and active cohorts because samples were available from active disease and after recovery. Over 7 million TCR sequences were analysed in a TCR and BCR sequence repository that covered about 40 patients and 65 to 75 time points. A recovered cohort included more than 15 patients who provided approximately 20 samples, and most of these patients had mild to moderate COVID-19 treated on an outpatient basis. Median age was about 31 years in the recovered cohort versus approximately 63 years in the active-infection cohort. As many as 9 follow-up blood samples were collected from each patient, and in some individuals these samples spanned different disease stages. Of the 20 to 25 patients in the active-infection cohort, approximately eleven were critically ill and needed mechanical ventilation or ECMO. Comorbidities linked to unfavorable COVID-19 outcome were present in nine tenths of the roughly 20 patients in the active-infection cohort. An age-matched reference group of roughly 39 healthy donors negative for COVID-19 antibodies was used as the comparison for repertoire analyses. Results and caveats for the whole study, not just this receptor: Specific T cell subsets (CD4+/Treg/CD8+) and sorted SARS-CoV-2-responsive or tetramer+ T cells had not yet been sequenced, with those experiments still ongoing. TRB repertoires were found to be highly clonal in active COVID-19, whereas diversity and richness at recovery were found to rise above healthy donor levels. Blood samples obtained from mildly ill patients during symptoms, as well as early samples obtained from severe cases, were available only in scarce numbers. The cohort was considered too small to assess HLA contributions to COVID-19 susceptibility or severity. A total of roughly 2,000 TCR clusters were exclusive to the recovered cohort, and roughly 31 of those clusters were low-pGen clusters. Prospective validation of the reported TCR clusters was stated to be required before clinical use. Strongly skewed TRBV/TRBJ gene usage was reported in patients with COVID-19.

These reads were obtained on an Illumina MiSeq. TRB rearrangements were amplified by multiplex PCR with BIOMED2 TRB-A/B primer pools. Illumina-compatible adapters and 7-nucleotide sample barcodes were attached to the amplicons through two consecutive PCRs. All library PCRs used Phusion HS II polymerase. The amplicons were purified from gel with the NucleoSpin Gel and PCR Clean-up kit, measured on Qubit, and then pooled at 4 to 5 nM. The quality of the amplicon pool was checked on an Agilent 2100 Bioanalyzer prior to Illumina next-generation sequencing. Per the source publication's procedure: Annotation of TRB rearrangements was done in MiXCR 3.0.8 with the default MiXCR reference library. Non-productive reads and sequences with fewer than 2 reads were excluded, and each unique CDR3 nucleotide sequence counted as one clone. Clonality, diversity, richness and V-J gene usage were calculated in R 3.5.1. TCR clustering by CDR3 similarity used GLIPH2, with generation probabilities calculated by OLGA. GLIPH2 clusters were kept only if they contained at least four unique TCR clonotypes found in at least three individuals. In-frame beta chains were kept once TCRdb had trimmed the public reads at Q25 with fastp and called clones with MiXCR. Each record represents a unique CDR3 protein, reported with the most common genes and DNA among its rows. Clone size and V and J calls follow TCRdb, not the original study. Present in this sample are thousands of distinct CDR3 sequences, around a quarter of which were seen just once. In total, the top ten clones hold about 39% of the sample.

Genomic DNA extracted from blood, in amounts of 250-500 ng, served as the starting material for amplifying TRB repertoires. CDR1 and CDR2 are drawn from the germline V gene (reference sequence): LNHDA, SQIVND. Reading from cysteine to phenylalanine, the CDR3 counts 14 amino acids. The kept DNA is CDR3 alone, 42 bases in frame from the first base. Trimmed from V: 5 bases; trimmed from J: 3 bases; junction bases lacking a gene match: 4. This sequence originates from a human donor with active COVID-19. The donor label of this sample is uncertain. The chain joins TRBV19 to TRBJ1-1; TRBD1 fits 9 bases in the junction. Sequenced material: blood. The CDR3 region has the sequence CASSSGQGHTEAFF. The base sequence is TGTGCCAGTAGTTCCGGACAGGGGCACACTGAAGCTTTCTTT.